A selection of T cell receptor beta chains follows, all from one sample in a study of graft-versus-host responses after intestinal transplantation. Generated by immunoSEQ multiplex PCR, the TCRdb table keeps only in-frame clones and is missing some. The table shows approximately 120,000 clones, with around nine tenths occurring only once. These receptors are not linked to any known antigen. The sequences come from unstimulated CD4+ T cells sorted from spleen or lymph node cells, collected before intestinal transplant. These receptors came from a human donor who received an intestinal transplant. Each CDR3 is given with its conserved first and last residue. A D gene is named only where the DNA matches it firmly. A row's size may be missing; if present it is once, few, many or a size class.

j_gene | d_gene | abundance | v_gene | CDR3nt | CDR3aa
TRBJ2-3 | TRBD2 | NA | TRBV5-4 | TGTGCCAGCAGCCGGGGACTAGCGGGCCCAGATACGCAGTATTTT | CASSRGLAGPDTQYF
TRBJ2-2 | NA | NA | TRBV15 | TGTGCCACCAGCAGATACGGGGAGCTGTTTTTT | CATSRYGELFF
TRBJ2-5 | NA | NA | TRBV5-4 | TGTGCCAGCAGCTTAGGGCCCGAGACCCAGTACTTC | CASSLGPETQYF
TRBJ2-3 | NA | NA | TRBV6-5 | TGTGCCAGCGAAGACAGGAAAGACACAGATACGCAGTATTTT | CASEDRKDTDTQYF
TRBJ2-7 | NA | NA | TRBV6-5 | TGTGCCAGCAGTTACTCGAGTTTCGAGCAGTACTTC | CASSYSSFEQYF
TRBJ1-5 | TRBD1 | NA | TRBV18 | TGTGCCAGCTCACCGGGACAGGTTAGCAATCAGCCCCAGCATTTT | CASSPGQVSNQPQHF
TRBJ1-6 | NA | few | TRBV11-3 | TGTGCCAGCAGCTCCATCCAAGGGCGGGGATCACCCCTCCACTTT | CASSSIQGRGSPLHF
TRBJ2-7 | NA | NA | TRBV7-9 | TGTGCCAGCAGCTTAGGATCGTTAGAGCAGTACTTC | CASSLGSLEQYF
TRBJ1-5 | NA | NA | TRBV27 | TGTGCCAGCAGTGGCTGGGGGGAGGGTCAGCCCCAGCATTTT | CASSGWGEGQPQHF
TRBJ2-3 | NA | NA | TRBV12-5 | TGTGCTAGTAGGGGCGGAAACACAGATACGCAGTATTTT | CASRGGNTDTQYF
TRBJ2-1 | TRBD1 | NA | TRBV5-1 | TGCGCCAGCAGCTCCGGGACAGGCTCCACCCGATACAATGAGCAGTTCTTC | CASSSGTGSTRYNEQFF
TRBJ2-3 | NA | NA | TRBV25-1 | TGTGCCAGCAGTGACCTGGGACGAGGGAGCACAGATACGCAGTATTTT | CASSDLGRGSTDTQYF
TRBJ1-5 | NA | once | TRBV9 | TGTGCCAGCAGCGTAGGTACGGGGGGCTTGGGGCAGCCCCAGCATTTT | CASSVGTGGLGQPQHF
TRBJ1-2 | NA | NA | TRBV7-2 | TGTGCCAGCAGCATCTGGACAGAATCCTATGGCTACACCTTC | CASSIWTESYGYTF
TRBJ1-2 | NA | NA | TRBV7-9 | TGTGCCAGCAGCCGCGATCTTACAGACTATGGCTACACCTTC | CASSRDLTDYGYTF
TRBJ2-1 | NA | NA | TRBV4-1 | TGCGCCAGCAGCCAAGGCGGGACTCAACGAATGAACAATGAGCAGTTCTTC | CASSQGGTQRMNNEQFF
TRBJ2-7 | NA | NA | TRBV10-3 | TGTGCCATCAGTGGGGACCCCTCCTACGAGCAGTACTTC | CAISGDPSYEQYF
TRBJ2-1 | TRBD2 | NA | TRBV5-1 | TGCGCCAGCTGTAGGACTAGCCAATACAATGAGCAGTTCTTC | CASCRTSQYNEQFF
TRBJ2-7 | TRBD1 | NA | TRBV10-3 | TGTGCCATCAGCAACCCGGGACAGGGAACCCGCGAGCAGTACTTC | CAISNPGQGTREQYF
TRBJ2-1 | TRBD2 | NA | TRBV11-2 | TGTGCCAGCAGAAAAGGGGGACTAGCGGCAAACAATGAGCAGTTCTTC | CASRKGGLAANNEQFF
TRBJ2-2 | NA | NA | TRBV4-1 | TGCGCCAGCAGCCAAGTATCATTCGCCGGGGAGCTGTTTTTT | CASSQVSFAGELFF
TRBJ2-2 | NA | NA | TRBV27 | TGTGCCAGCTCCGGGGAGAACACCGGGGAGCTGTTTTTT | CASSGENTGELFF
TRBJ1-3 | NA | NA | TRBV6-1 | TGTGCCAGCAGTGAATATTTTGGGCAGACCTCTGGAAACACCATATATTTT | CASSEYFGQTSGNTIYF
TRBJ2-3 | TRBD2 | NA | TRBV19 | TGTGCCAGTAGTATGACTAGCGGGGGGGATACGCAGTATTTT | CASSMTSGGDTQYF
TRBJ1-5 | NA | few | TRBV6-6 | TGTGCCAGCAGTCTAACAGGGATCGGACAGCCCCAGCATTTT | CASSLTGIGQPQHF
TRBJ2-3 | TRBD1 | once | TRBV6-6 | TGTGCCAGCAGTTACTCGGGACAGGGCGATACGCAGTATTTT | CASSYSGQGDTQYF
TRBJ1-1 | NA | NA | TRBV5-1 | TGCGCCAGCAGCTTGGATCTTTCAGGGGCCCTTGAAGCTTTCTTT | CASSLDLSGALEAFF
TRBJ1-6 | TRBD1 | few | TRBV10-3 | TGTGCCATCAGACCGGGACAGGTTTACAACAGCTCCTATAATTCACCCCTCCACTTT | CAIRPGQVYNSSYNSPLHF
TRBJ1-5 | NA | NA | TRBV30 | TGTGCCTGGAGTCTAGGACATCCCGGAACGCCCCAGCATTTT | CAWSLGHPGTPQHF
TRBJ2-5 | NA | NA | TRBV2 | TGTGCCAGCGCGGTCCTCCACCAAGAGACCCAGTACTTC | CASAVLHQETQYF
TRBJ2-3 | TRBD2 | NA | TRBV6-5 | TGTGCCAGCAGTTACCCGACTAGCGGAGGCACAGATACGCAGTATTTT | CASSYPTSGGTDTQYF
TRBJ1-4 | NA | NA | TRBV19 | TGTGCCAGTAGTAGAGCCCCCTTTCTCACCGATGAAAAACTGTTTTTT | CASSRAPFLTDEKLFF
TRBJ2-2 | NA | NA | TRBV6-4 | TGTGCCAGCAGTGACGGACAGGGGGAGCTGTTTTTT | CASSDGQGELFF
TRBJ2-1 | TRBD2 | NA | TRBV2 | TGTGCCAGCAGGGGACTAGCGGACTACAATGAGCAGTTCTTC | CASRGLADYNEQFF
TRBJ2-3 | NA | NA | TRBV27 | TGTGCCAGCAGAGTTTTTTATACGCAGTATTTT | CASRVFYTQYF
TRBJ1-5 | NA | NA | TRBV11-2 | TGTGCCAGCAGCTTATTTGTTGATCAGCCCCAGCATTTT | CASSLFVDQPQHF
TRBJ1-6 | TRBD1 | NA | TRBV6-5 | TGTGCCAGCCGACAGGGGATTAGTTCACCCCTCCACTTT | CASRQGISSPLHF
TRBJ1-5 | NA | NA | TRBV11-2 | TGTGCCAGCAGCTTAGATAGATCAGGGACAACAAATCAGCCCCAGCATTTT | CASSLDRSGTTNQPQHF
TRBJ2-1 | NA | NA | TRBV29-1 | TGCAGCGTTGTAGGATCCTACAATGAGCAGTTCTTC | CSVVGSYNEQFF
TRBJ2-2 | NA | NA | TRBV7-7 | TGTGCCAGCAGCGCCTTGGGCGGGGAGCTGTTTTTT | CASSALGGELFF
TRBJ2-2 | TRBD2 | NA | TRBV29-1 | TGCAGCGTAGATTGGGAGGGGCTTTCCGGGGAGCTGTTTTTT | CSVDWEGLSGELFF
TRBJ2-5 | TRBD2 | NA | TRBV27 | TGTGCCAGCAGTCCCCTCCCCACTAGCGGGGCCAAAGAGACCCAGTACTTC | CASSPLPTSGAKETQYF